The clone carrying this T cell receptor (beta chain) was seen repeatedly, ten times or more. Deletions cut 3 bases from V and 1 base from J, with 6 bases between. This CDR3 region has 13 residues. Germline CDR1 and CDR2: MNHEY and SMNVEV (reference sequence). Methods described previously, with TCR primers listed, were used for bulk TCR libraries. In TCRdb, the PCR reads were re-called with MiXCR into one record per CDR3 protein. The repertoire holds 97,000 or so distinct CDR3 sequences, with 20% to 25% as singletons. This entry comes from a study of molecular identifiers for immune sequencing clone quantification.

The sequence came from a human donor in good health. Some libraries in this study had Jurkat cell RNA spiked in. This chain connects TRBV27 to TRBJ1-1; D gene uncertain. Sequencing used naive CD8+ T cells from blood, with Jurkat cell RNA spiked in. Subset denoted: FACS-sorted CD8+CD4-CCR7+CD45RA+ naive T cells. CDR3 coding DNA: TGTGCCAGCAGTTTCCAGACGAACACTGAAGCTTTCTTT. Its protein product is CASSFQTNTEAFF.